This is a list of T cell receptor beta chains from one sample in a study of T cell responses to AZD1222 COVID-19 vaccine. This table comes from immunoSEQ multiplex PCR, and its TCRdb copy is limited to in-frame clones, with some not included. The data contain approximately 77,000 clones, roughly 90% of them seen just once; the ten biggest clones take up approximately 4.5%. Sequencing used peripheral blood, obtained 28 days after the second AZD1222 dose. The receptors stem from an adult who received the AZD1222 COVID-19 vaccine. The CDR3 runs from the conserved cysteine through the conserved F or W. D genes are given only for firm matches. Clone sizes are given selectively: once, few, many, or a class where the clone is expanded.

CDR3aa: CASSPAWGPYNEQFF
CDR3nt: TGTGCCAGCAGCCCCGCCTGGGGTCCGTACAATGAGCAGTTCTTC
v_gene: TRBV11-3
abundance: .
d_gene: .
len: 15
j_gene: TRBJ2-1

CDR3aa: CAVLVTNTEAFF
CDR3nt: TGCGCCGTCCTCGTCACGAACACTGAAGCTTTCTTT
v_gene: TRBV5-1
abundance: .
d_gene: .
len: 12
j_gene: TRBJ1-1

CDR3aa: CAIPMAGTGSGYTF
CDR3nt: TGTGCCATCCCCATGGCGGGGACAGGGTCTGGCTACACCTTC
v_gene: TRBV10-3
abundance: .
d_gene: TRBD1
len: 14
j_gene: TRBJ1-2

CDR3aa: CAWSVRREDYGYTF
CDR3nt: TGTGCCTGGAGTGTACGCAGGGAGGACTATGGCTACACCTTC
v_gene: TRBV30
abundance: .
d_gene: .
len: 14
j_gene: TRBJ1-2

CDR3aa: CASSLGLAGTLNNEQFF
CDR3nt: TGTGCCAGCAGCTTAGGACTAGCGGGGACCCTTAACAATGAGCAGTTCTTC
v_gene: TRBV5-4
abundance: .
d_gene: TRBD2
len: 17
j_gene: TRBJ2-1

CDR3aa: CATSRDLWDRGRTDTQYF
CDR3nt: TGTGCCACCAGCAGAGATCTGTGGGACAGGGGGCGCACAGATACGCAGTATTTT
v_gene: TRBV15
abundance: .
d_gene: TRBD1
len: 18
j_gene: TRBJ2-3

CDR3aa: CASSSQEGGAFEKLFF
CDR3nt: TGTGCCAGCAGCTCACAAGAGGGAGGAGCGTTTGAAAAACTGTTTTTT
v_gene: TRBV7-9
abundance: .
d_gene: .
len: 16
j_gene: TRBJ1-4

CDR3aa: CASRDTGRPNYGYTF
CDR3nt: TGTGCCAGCAGAGACACAGGCAGACCTAACTATGGCTACACCTTC
v_gene: TRBV3-1/TRBV3-2
abundance: few
d_gene: .
len: 15
j_gene: TRBJ1-2

CDR3aa: CATNYGGMGYTF
CDR3nt: TGTGCCACCAACTACGGGGGTATGGGCTACACCTTC
v_gene: TRBV19
abundance: .
d_gene: .
len: 12
j_gene: TRBJ1-2

CDR3aa: CASSLGQASSGNTIYF
CDR3nt: TGCGCCAGCAGTTTGGGACAGGCGAGCTCTGGAAACACCATATATTTT
v_gene: TRBV5-1
abundance: .
d_gene: TRBD1
len: 16
j_gene: TRBJ1-3

CDR3aa: CASTEAGVETQYF
CDR3nt: TGTGCCAGCACCGAAGCGGGAGTGGAGACCCAGTACTTC
v_gene: TRBV7-9
abundance: .
d_gene: TRBD2
len: 13
j_gene: TRBJ2-5

CDR3aa: CASSQYRSGEQFF
CDR3nt: TGTGCCAGCAGCCAATACCGTTCCGGGGAGCAGTTCTTC
v_gene: TRBV4-2
abundance: .
d_gene: .
len: 13
j_gene: TRBJ2-1

CDR3aa: CASSPGTARGYGYTF
CDR3nt: TGTGCCAGCTCACCCGGGACAGCGAGGGGGTATGGCTACACCTTC
v_gene: TRBV18
abundance: .
d_gene: TRBD1
len: 15
j_gene: TRBJ1-2

CDR3aa: CASSLLAYEQYF
CDR3nt: TGTGCCAGCAGTTTGTTGGCCTACGAGCAGTACTTC
v_gene: TRBV5-6
abundance: .
d_gene: .
len: 12
j_gene: TRBJ2-7

CDR3aa: CASSLGAGGYYNEQFF
CDR3nt: TGTGCCAGCAGCTTAGGAGCAGGGGGTTACTACAATGAGCAGTTCTTC
v_gene: TRBV7-9
abundance: once
d_gene: TRBD1
len: 16
j_gene: TRBJ2-1

CDR3aa: CAWKGSGNTIYF
CDR3nt: TGTGCCTGGAAGGGATCTGGAAACACCATATATTTT
v_gene: TRBV30
abundance: few
d_gene: .
len: 12
j_gene: TRBJ1-3

CDR3aa: CASSGFTSGVLYNEQFF
CDR3nt: TGTGCCAGCAGTGGATTCACTAGCGGGGTACTGTACAATGAGCAGTTCTTC
v_gene: TRBV25-1
abundance: .
d_gene: TRBD2
len: 17
j_gene: TRBJ2-1

CDR3aa: CASSNGGSQETQYF
CDR3nt: TGTGCCAGTAGTAATGGCGGCAGCCAAGAGACCCAGTACTTC
v_gene: TRBV19
abundance: .
d_gene: .
len: 14
j_gene: TRBJ2-5

CDR3aa: CASSSRGGVNYGYTF
CDR3nt: TGTGCCAGCAGTTCCCGAGGAGGGGTCAACTATGGCTACACCTTC
v_gene: TRBV6-5
abundance: once
d_gene: .
len: 15
j_gene: TRBJ1-2

CDR3aa: CASSYGGRTGYTF
CDR3nt: TGTGCCAGCAGTTATGGAGGGAGGACTGGCTACACCTTC
v_gene: TRBV6-6
abundance: .
d_gene: .
len: 13
j_gene: TRBJ1-2

CDR3aa: CASRTGTSGTGELFF
CDR3nt: TGTGCCAGTAGGACCGGGACTAGCGGCACCGGGGAGCTGTTTTTT
v_gene: TRBV19
abundance: .
d_gene: TRBD2
len: 15
j_gene: TRBJ2-2

CDR3aa: CSALTGEQYF
CDR3nt: TGCAGTGCCTTGACGGGGGAGCAGTACTTC
v_gene: TRBV20-1
abundance: .
d_gene: .
len: 10
j_gene: TRBJ2-7

CDR3aa: CASSLSGQGYGYTF
CDR3nt: TGTGCCAGCAGTTTATCGGGGCAGGGCTACGGCTACACCTTC
v_gene: TRBV27
abundance: .
d_gene: .
len: 14
j_gene: TRBJ1-2

CDR3aa: CASSRATDMNTEAFF
CDR3nt: TGTGCCAGCAGCCGGGCGACTGACATGAACACTGAAGCTTTCTTT
v_gene: TRBV6-5
abundance: .
d_gene: .
len: 15
j_gene: TRBJ1-1

CDR3aa: CASSDLIEGTSPGNEQYF
CDR3nt: TGTGCCAGCAGTGATTTGATAGAGGGGACTAGCCCTGGGAACGAGCAGTACTTC
v_gene: TRBV2
abundance: .
d_gene: TRBD2
len: 18
j_gene: TRBJ2-7

CDR3aa: CASSQDRARGTEAFF
CDR3nt: TGCGCCAGCAGCCAAGATAGGGCCAGGGGCACTGAAGCTTTCTTT
v_gene: TRBV4-1
abundance: .
d_gene: .
len: 15
j_gene: TRBJ1-1

CDR3aa: CSVGGTRNTEAFF
CDR3nt: TGCAGCGTTGGTGGGACACGGAACACTGAAGCTTTCTTT
v_gene: TRBV29-1
abundance: .
d_gene: .
len: 13
j_gene: TRBJ1-1

CDR3aa: CAAGEGYNEQFF
CDR3nt: TGTGCCGCAGGGGAGGGTTACAATGAGCAGTTCTTC
v_gene: TRBV2
abundance: .
d_gene: .
len: 12
j_gene: TRBJ2-1

CDR3aa: CASSQERLAGEGEQYF
CDR3nt: TGTGCCAGCAGCCAAGAGAGACTAGCGGGAGAGGGCGAGCAGTACTTC
v_gene: TRBV3-1/TRBV3-2
abundance: .
d_gene: TRBD2
len: 16
j_gene: TRBJ2-7

CDR3aa: CASSLRTGGNQPQHF
CDR3nt: TGTGCCAGCAGCCTCCGGACAGGGGGCAATCAGCCCCAGCATTTT
v_gene: TRBV3-1/TRBV3-2
abundance: .
d_gene: TRBD1
len: 15
j_gene: TRBJ1-5

CDR3aa: CASQLQMNTEAFF
CDR3nt: TGTGCCAGCCAGCTACAGATGAACACTGAAGCTTTCTTT
v_gene: TRBV27
abundance: .
d_gene: .
len: 13
j_gene: TRBJ1-1

CDR3aa: CASSLQLGGLAEAFF
CDR3nt: TGTGCCAGCAGCTTACAACTCGGGGGTTTAGCTGAAGCTTTCTTT
v_gene: TRBV11-2
abundance: .
d_gene: .
len: 15
j_gene: TRBJ1-1

CDR3aa: CASRPAGQTQETQYF
CDR3nt: TGTGCCAGCAGACCCGCTGGACAGACCCAAGAGACCCAGTACTTC
v_gene: TRBV28
abundance: .
d_gene: .
len: 15
j_gene: TRBJ2-5

CDR3aa: CATGGGQETQYF
CDR3nt: TGTGCCACCGGGGGGGGCCAAGAGACCCAGTACTTC
v_gene: TRBV12-3/TRBV12-4
abundance: .
d_gene: TRBD2
len: 12
j_gene: TRBJ2-5

CDR3aa: CASSQPGRRYNEQFF
CDR3nt: TGTGCCAGCAGCCAACCCGGGAGGAGGTACAATGAGCAGTTCTTC
v_gene: TRBV3-1/TRBV3-2
abundance: .
d_gene: TRBD2
len: 15
j_gene: TRBJ2-1

CDR3aa: CASSDSLAGLTDTQYF
CDR3nt: TGTGCCAGCAGTGATTCCCTAGCGGGACTGACAGATACGCAGTATTTT
v_gene: TRBV2
abundance: .
d_gene: TRBD2
len: 16
j_gene: TRBJ2-3

CDR3aa: CASSESVGGLMAQYF
CDR3nt: TGTGCCAGCAGTGAAAGTGTAGGCGGCCTGATGGCCCAGTACTTC
v_gene: TRBV6-1
abundance: .
d_gene: .
len: 15
j_gene: TRBJ2-5

CDR3aa: CASSFGGGVEQYF
CDR3nt: TGTGCCAGCAGTTTCGGGGGAGGGGTCGAGCAGTACTTC
v_gene: TRBV27
abundance: few
d_gene: TRBD2
len: 13
j_gene: TRBJ2-7

CDR3aa: CASSYSGGGSADTQYF
CDR3nt: TGTGCCAGCAGTTACTCGGGGGGCGGGAGCGCAGATACGCAGTATTTT
v_gene: TRBV6-5
abundance: .
d_gene: .
len: 16
j_gene: TRBJ2-3

CDR3aa: CASSLRLAGYEQYF
CDR3nt: TGTGCCAGCAGCTTAAGACTAGCGGGCTACGAGCAGTACTTC
v_gene: TRBV7-2
abundance: .
d_gene: TRBD2
len: 14
j_gene: TRBJ2-7

CDR3aa: CASSLGSDYQPQHF
CDR3nt: TGTGCCAGCAGTTTGGGCAGTGATTATCAGCCCCAGCATTTT
v_gene: TRBV27
abundance: once
d_gene: .
len: 14
j_gene: TRBJ1-5